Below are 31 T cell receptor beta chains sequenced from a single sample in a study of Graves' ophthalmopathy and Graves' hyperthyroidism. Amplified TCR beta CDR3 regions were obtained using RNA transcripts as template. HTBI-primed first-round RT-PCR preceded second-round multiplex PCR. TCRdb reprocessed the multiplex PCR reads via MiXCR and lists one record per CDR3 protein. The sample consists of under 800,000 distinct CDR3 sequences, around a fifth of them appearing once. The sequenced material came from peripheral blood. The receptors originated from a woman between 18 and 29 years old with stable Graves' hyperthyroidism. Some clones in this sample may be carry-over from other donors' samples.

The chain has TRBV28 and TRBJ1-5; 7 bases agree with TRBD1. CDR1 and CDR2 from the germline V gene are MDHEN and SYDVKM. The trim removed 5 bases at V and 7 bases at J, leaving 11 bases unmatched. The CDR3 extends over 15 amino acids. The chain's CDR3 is CASSTNQGVRQPQHF. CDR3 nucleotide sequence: TGTGCCAGCAGTACCAACCAGGGGGTACGACAGCCCCAGCATTTT.

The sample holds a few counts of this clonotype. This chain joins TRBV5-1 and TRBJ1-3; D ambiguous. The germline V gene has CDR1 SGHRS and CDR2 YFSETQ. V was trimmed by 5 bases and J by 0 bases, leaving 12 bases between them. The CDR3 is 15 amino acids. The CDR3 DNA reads TGCGCCAGCAGAGGTGCGGAGAACTCTGGAAACACCATATATTTT. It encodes CASRGAENSGNTIYF.

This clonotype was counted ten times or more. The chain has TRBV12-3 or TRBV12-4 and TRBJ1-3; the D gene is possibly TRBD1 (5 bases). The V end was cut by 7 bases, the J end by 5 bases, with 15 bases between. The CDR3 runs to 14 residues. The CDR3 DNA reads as TGTGCCAGCAACTCGGGGGAAGGTAGAAACACCATATATTTT. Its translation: CASNSGEGRNTIYF.

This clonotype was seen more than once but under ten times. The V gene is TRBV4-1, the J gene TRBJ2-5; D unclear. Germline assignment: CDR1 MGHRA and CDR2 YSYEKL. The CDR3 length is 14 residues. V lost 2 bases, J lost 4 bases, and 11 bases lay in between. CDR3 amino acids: CASSQIALAETQYF. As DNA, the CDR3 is TGCGCCAGCAGCCAAATCGCGCTGGCAGAGACCCAGTACTTC.

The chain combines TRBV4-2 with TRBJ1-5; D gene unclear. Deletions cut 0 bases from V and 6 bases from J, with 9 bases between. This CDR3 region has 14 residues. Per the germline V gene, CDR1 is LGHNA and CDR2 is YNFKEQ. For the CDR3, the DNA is TGTGCCAGCAGCCAAGATATCGGGGTTCAGCCCCAGCATTTT. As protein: CASSQDIGVQPQHF.

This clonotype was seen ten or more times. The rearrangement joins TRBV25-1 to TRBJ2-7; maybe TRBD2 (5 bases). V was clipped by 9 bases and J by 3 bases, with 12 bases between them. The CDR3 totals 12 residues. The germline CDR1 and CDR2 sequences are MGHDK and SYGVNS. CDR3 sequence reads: CASRTFLYEQYF. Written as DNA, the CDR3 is TGTGCCAGTAGGACTTTTCTCTACGAGCAGTACTTC.

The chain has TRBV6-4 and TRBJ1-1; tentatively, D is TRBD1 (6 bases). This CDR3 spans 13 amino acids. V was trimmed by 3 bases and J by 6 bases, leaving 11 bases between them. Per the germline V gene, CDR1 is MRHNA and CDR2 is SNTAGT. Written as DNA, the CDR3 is TGTGCCAGCAGTGAAAGCAGGGGCCCTGAAGCTTTCTTT. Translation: CASSESRGPEAFF.

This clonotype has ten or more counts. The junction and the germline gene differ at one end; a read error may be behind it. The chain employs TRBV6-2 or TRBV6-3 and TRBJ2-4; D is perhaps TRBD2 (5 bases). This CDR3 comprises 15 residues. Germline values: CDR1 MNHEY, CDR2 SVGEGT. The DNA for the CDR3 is TGTGCCAGCAGTGGGCAGCGGTTAGCCAAAAACATTAAGTACTTC. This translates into CASSGQRLAKNIKYF.

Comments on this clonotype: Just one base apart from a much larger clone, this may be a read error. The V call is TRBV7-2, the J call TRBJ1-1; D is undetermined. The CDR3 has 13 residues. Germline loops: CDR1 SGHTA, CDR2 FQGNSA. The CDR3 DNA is TGTGCCAGCACCATAGCCGGGCAACCTGAAGCTTGCTTT. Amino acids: CASTIAGQPEACF.

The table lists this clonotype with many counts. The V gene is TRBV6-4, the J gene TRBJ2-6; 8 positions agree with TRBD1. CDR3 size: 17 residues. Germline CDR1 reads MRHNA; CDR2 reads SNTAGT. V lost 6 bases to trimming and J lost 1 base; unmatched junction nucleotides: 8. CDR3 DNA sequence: TGTGCCAGCAGCCGTGGACAGGGTGATTCTGGGGCCAACGTCCTGACTTTC. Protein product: CASSRGQGDSGANVLTF.

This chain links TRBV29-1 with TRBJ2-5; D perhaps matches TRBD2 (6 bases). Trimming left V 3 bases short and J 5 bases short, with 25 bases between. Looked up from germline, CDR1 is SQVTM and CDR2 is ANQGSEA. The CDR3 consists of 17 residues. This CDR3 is CSVDLLPSERVRETQYF. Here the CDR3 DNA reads TGCAGCGTTGATCTGCTGCCTAGCGAGAGAGTCAGGGAGACCCAGTACTTC. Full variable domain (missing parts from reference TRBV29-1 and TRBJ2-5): SAVISQKPSRDICQRGTSLTIQCQVDSQVTMMFWYRQQPGQSLTLIATANQGSEATYESGFVIDKFPISRPNLTFSTLTVSNMSPEDSSIYLCSVDLLPSERVRETQYFGPGTRLLVL.

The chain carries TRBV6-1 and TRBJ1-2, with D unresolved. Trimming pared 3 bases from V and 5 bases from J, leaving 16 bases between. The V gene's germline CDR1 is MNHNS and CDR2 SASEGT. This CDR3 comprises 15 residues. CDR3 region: CASSDSLESGYGYTF. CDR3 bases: TGTGCCAGCAGTGATTCGCTTGAGAGTGGTTATGGCTACACCTTC.

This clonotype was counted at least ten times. CDR3 in DNA: TGTGCCACCTCTAGCGGGGGGACACAAGAGACCCAGTACTTC. It codes for CATSSGGTQETQYF. J is TRBJ2-5 and V is TRBV10-3; 11 bases align to TRBD2. Trimming at V came to 10 bases and at J to 2 bases, leaving 6 bases not matched to a gene. Germline values: CDR1 ENHRY, CDR2 SYGVKD. This CDR3 is 14 amino acids long.

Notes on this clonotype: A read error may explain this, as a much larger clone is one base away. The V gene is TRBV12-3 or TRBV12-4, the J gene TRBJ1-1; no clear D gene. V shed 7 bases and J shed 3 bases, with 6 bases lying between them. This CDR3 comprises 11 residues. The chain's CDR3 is CASMSYTEAFF. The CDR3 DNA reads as TGTGCCAGCATGTCGTACACTGAAGCTTTCTTT.

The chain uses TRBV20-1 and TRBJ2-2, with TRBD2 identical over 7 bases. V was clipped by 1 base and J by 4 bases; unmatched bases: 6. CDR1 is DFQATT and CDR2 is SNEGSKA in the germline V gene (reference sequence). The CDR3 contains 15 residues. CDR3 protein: CSARGGSPTTGELFF. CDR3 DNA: TGCAGTGCTAGAGGCGGGAGTCCGACCACCGGGGAGCTGTTTTTT.

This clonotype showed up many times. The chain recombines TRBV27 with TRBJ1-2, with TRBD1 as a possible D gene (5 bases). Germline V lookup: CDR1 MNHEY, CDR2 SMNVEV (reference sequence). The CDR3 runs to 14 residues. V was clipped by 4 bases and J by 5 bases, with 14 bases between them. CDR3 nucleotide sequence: TGTGCCAGCAGTTCCGGGGACTCGCGTTATGGCTACACCTTC. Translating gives CASSSGDSRYGYTF.

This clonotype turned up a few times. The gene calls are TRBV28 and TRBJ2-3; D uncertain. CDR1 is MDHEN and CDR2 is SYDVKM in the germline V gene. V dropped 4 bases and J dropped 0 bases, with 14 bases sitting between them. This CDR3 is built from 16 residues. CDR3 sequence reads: CASSSPSGGSTDTQYF. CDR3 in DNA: TGTGCCAGCAGTTCCCCCTCGGGCGGAAGCACAGATACGCAGTATTTT.

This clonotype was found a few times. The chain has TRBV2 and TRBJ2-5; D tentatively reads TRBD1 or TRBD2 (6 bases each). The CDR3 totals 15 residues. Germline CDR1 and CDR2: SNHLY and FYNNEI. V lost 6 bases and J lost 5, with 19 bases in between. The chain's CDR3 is CASSAEWGAGETQYF. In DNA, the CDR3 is TGTGCCAGCAGCGCGGAGTGGGGGGCAGGGGAGACCCAGTACTTC. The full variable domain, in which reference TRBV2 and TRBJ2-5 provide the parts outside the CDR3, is EPEVTQTPSHQVTQMGQEVILRCVPISNHLYFYWYRQILGQKVEFLVSFYNNEISEKSEIFDDQFSVERPDGSNFTLKIRSTKLEDSAMYFCASSAEWGAGETQYFGPGTRLLVL.

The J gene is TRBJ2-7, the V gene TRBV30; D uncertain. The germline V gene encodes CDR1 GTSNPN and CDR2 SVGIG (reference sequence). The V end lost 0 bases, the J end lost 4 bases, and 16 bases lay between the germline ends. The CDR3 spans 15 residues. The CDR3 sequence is CAWSVYRVEPYEQYF. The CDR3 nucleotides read TGTGCCTGGAGTGTATATCGGGTGGAGCCTTACGAGCAGTACTTC.

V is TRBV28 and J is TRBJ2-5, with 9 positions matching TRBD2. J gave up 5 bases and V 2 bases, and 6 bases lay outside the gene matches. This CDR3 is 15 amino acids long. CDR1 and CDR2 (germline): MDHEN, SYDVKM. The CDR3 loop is CASSLGGGAFETQYF. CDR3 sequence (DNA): TGTGCCAGCAGTTTAGGCGGGGGGGCCTTTGAGACCCAGTACTTC. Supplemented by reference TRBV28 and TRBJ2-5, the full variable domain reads DVKVTQSSRYLVKRTGEKVFLECVQDMDHENMFWYRQDPGLGLRLIYFSYDVKMKEKGDIPEGYSVSREKKERFSLILESASTNQTSMYLCASSLGGGAFETQYFGPGTRLLVL.

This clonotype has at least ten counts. The CDR3 loop reads CASSSRGGQGAFF. CDR3 nucleotides: TGTGCCAGCAGCTCACGAGGCGGACAGGGAGCTTTCTTT. The V and J genes are TRBV7-6 and TRBJ1-1; 8 bases match TRBD1. Germline lookup yields CDR1 SGHVS and CDR2 FNYEAQ. Trimming cost V 4 bases and J 10 bases; bases outside gene matches: 8. The CDR3 consists of 13 residues.

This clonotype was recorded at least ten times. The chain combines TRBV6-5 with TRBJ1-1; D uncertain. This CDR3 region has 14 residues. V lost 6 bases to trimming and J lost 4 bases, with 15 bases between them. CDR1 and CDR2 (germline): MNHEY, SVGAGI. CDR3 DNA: TGTGCCAGCAGCGTGCTAACTTGGGGCACTGAAGCTTTCTTT. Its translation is CASSVLTWGTEAFF.

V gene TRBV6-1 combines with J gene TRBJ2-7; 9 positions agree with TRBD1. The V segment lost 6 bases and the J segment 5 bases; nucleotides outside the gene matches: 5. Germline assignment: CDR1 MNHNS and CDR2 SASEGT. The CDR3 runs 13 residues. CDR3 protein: CASRTGQGDEQYF. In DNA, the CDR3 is TGTGCCAGCAGGACGGGACAGGGCGACGAGCAGTACTTC.

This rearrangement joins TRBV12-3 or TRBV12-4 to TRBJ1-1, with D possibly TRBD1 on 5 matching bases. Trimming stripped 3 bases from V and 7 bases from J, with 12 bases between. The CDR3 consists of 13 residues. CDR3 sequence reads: CASSLMGQDEAFF. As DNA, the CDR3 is TGTGCCAGCAGTTTGATGGGGCAGGATGAAGCTTTCTTT.

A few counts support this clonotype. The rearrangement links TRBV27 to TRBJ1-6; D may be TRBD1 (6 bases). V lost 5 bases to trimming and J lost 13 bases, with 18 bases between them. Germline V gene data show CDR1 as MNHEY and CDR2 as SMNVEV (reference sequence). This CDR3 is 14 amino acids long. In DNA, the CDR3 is TGTGCCAGCAGTGGCGGGACAATTATAAGTCCCCTCCACTTT. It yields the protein CASSGGTIISPLHF.

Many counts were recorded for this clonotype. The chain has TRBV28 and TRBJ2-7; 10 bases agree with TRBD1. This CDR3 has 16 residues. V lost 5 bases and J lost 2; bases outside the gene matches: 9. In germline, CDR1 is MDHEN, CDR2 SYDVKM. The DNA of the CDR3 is TGTGCCAGCAGTCCCCCCTCCGGGACAGGGGCCTACGAGCAGTACTTC. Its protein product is CASSPPSGTGAYEQYF.

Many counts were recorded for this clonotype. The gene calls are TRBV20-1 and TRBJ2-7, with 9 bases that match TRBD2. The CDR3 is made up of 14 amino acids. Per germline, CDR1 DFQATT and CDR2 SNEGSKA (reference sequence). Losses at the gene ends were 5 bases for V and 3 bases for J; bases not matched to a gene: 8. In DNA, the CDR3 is TGCAGTGCTTATTTAGCGGGAGCAGGCTACGAGCAGTACTTC. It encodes CSAYLAGAGYEQYF.

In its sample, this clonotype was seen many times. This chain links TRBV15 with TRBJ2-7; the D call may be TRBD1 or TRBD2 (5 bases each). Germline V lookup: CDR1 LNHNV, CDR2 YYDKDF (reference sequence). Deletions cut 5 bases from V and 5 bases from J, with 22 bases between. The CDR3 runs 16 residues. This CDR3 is CATSRVEGAGSHEQYF. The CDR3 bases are TGTGCCACCAGCCGCGTAGAAGGGGCAGGGAGCCACGAGCAGTACTTC. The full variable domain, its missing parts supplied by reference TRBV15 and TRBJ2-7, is DAMVIQNPRYQVTQFGKPVTLSCSQTLNHNVMYWYQQKSSQAPKLLFHYYDKDFNNEADTPDNFQSRRPNTSFCFLDIRSPGLGDTAMYLCATSRVEGAGSHEQYFGPGTRLTVT.

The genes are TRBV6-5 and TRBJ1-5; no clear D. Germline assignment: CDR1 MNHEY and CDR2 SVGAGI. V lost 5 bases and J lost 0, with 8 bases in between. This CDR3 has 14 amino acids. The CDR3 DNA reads TGTGCCAGCAGTATCGACAATAGCAATCAGCCCCAGCATTTT. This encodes CASSIDNSNQPQHF.

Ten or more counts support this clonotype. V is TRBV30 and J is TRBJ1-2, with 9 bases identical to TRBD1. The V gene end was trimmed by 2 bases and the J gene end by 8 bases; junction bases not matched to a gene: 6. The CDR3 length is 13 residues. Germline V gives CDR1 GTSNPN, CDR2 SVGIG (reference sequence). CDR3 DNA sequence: TGTGCCTGGAGTTATAACAGGGGGCAGGGCTACACCTTC. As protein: CAWSYNRGQGYTF.

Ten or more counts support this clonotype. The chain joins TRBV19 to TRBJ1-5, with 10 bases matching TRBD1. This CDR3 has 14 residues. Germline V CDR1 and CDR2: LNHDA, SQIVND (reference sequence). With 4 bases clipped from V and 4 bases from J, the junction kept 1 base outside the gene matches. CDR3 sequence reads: CASSTDRGNQPQHF. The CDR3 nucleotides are TGTGCCAGTAGTACGGACAGGGGGAATCAGCCCCAGCATTTT. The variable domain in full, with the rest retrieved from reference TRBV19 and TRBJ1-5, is DGGITQSPKYLFRKEGQNVTLSCEQNLNHDAMYWYRQDPGQGLRLIYYSQIVNDFQKGDIAEGYSVSREKKESFPLTVTSAQKNPTAFYLCASSTDRGNQPQHFGDGTRLSIL.